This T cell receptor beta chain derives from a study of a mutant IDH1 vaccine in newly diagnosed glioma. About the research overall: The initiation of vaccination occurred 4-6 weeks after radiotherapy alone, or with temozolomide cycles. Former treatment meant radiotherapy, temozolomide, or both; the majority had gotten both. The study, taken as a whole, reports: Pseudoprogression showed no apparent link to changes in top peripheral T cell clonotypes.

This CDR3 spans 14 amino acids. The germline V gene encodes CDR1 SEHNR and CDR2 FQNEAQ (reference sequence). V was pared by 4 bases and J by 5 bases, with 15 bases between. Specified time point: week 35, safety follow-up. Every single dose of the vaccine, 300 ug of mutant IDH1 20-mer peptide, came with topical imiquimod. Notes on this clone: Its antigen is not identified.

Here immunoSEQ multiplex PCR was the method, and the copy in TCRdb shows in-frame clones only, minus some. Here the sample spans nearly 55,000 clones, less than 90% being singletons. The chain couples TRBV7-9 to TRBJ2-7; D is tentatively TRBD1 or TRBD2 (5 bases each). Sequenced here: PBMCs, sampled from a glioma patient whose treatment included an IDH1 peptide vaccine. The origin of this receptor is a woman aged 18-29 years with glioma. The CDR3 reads CASSWDRRDHEQYF. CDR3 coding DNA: TGTGCCAGCAGCTGGGACCGACGGGACCACGAGCAGTACTTC. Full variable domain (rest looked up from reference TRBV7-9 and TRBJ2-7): DTGVSQNPRHKITKRGQNVTFRCDPISEHNRLYWYRQTLGQGPEFLTYFQNEAQLEKSRLLSDRFSAERPKGSFSTLEIQRTEQGDSAMYLCASSWDRRDHEQYFGPGTRLTVT.